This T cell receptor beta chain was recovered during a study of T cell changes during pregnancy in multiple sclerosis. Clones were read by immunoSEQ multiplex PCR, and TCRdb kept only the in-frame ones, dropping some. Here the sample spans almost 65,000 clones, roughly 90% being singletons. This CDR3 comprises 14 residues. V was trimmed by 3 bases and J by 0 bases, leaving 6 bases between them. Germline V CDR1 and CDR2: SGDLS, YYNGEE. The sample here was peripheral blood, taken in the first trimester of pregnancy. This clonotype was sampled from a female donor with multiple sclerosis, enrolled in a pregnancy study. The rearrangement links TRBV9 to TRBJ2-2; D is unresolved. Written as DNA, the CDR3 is TGTGCCAGCAGCGAGCCCACGAACACCGGGGAGCTGTTTTTT. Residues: CASSEPTNTGELFF.